A selection of T cell receptor beta chains follows, all from one sample in a study of cytomegalovirus exposure and HLA in healthy donors. The protocol was immunoSEQ multiplex PCR, while the TCRdb copy is restricted to in-frame clones and leaves out a portion. The table records some 140,000 clones, less than 80% of them present only once. Sequencing used PBMCs. Every receptor here comes from a woman aged 45-65 years in good health and CMV-seropositive. Each CDR3 is given with its conserved first and last residue. Fields, in order: clone size, V gene, D gene, J gene, CDR3 DNA, CDR3 protein. A D gene is named only where the DNA matches it firmly. Some rows have no size entry. The others give once, few or many, or a class for an expanded clone.

NA	TRBV30	TRBD1	TRBJ2-1	TGTGCCTGGCGGGCAGGGACAGGGTCCTTCGATGAGCAGTTCTTC	CAWRAGTGSFDEQFF
NA	TRBV7-9	NA	TRBJ2-2	TGTGCCATCATCAGGGGATTGTACACCGGGGAGCTGTTTTTT	CAIIRGLYTGELFF
NA	TRBV5-1	NA	TRBJ2-1	TGCGCCAGCAGCTTGTCCAGGGACAATGAGCAGTTCTTC	CASSLSRDNEQFF
NA	TRBV6-1	NA	TRBJ1-2	TGTGCCAGCAGTGATGGGGGGAGGGCAGGGTTGCCCTATGGCTACACCTTC	CASSDGGRAGLPYGYTF
NA	TRBV19	NA	TRBJ2-2	TGTGCCAGTAGTATAGATTCAGGGAGGGAGCTGTTTTTT	CASSIDSGRELFF
few	TRBV14	NA	TRBJ2-7	TGTGCCAGCAGCCAAGTGGCAGGGAGGAACGAGCAGTACTTC	CASSQVAGRNEQYF
NA	TRBV5-1	NA	TRBJ1-4	TGCGCCAGCAGCTCCCAGTGGACCGAGACTACCGAAAAACTGTTTTTT	CASSSQWTETTEKLFF
once	TRBV7-9	NA	TRBJ2-2	TGTGCCAGCAGCCTAGATCGGTTATCCAAGAATTCCGGGGAGCTGTTTTTT	CASSLDRLSKNSGELFF
NA	TRBV9	TRBD2	TRBJ2-1	TGTGCCAGCAGTCCGGGACTAGCGGACAATGAGCAGTTCTTC	CASSPGLADNEQFF
NA	TRBV5-5	TRBD1	TRBJ2-5	TGTGCCAGCAGTTTGGGCACTCAGGGGGCGAATAGAGAGACCCAGTACTTC	CASSLGTQGANRETQYF
NA	TRBV6-6	NA	TRBJ1-3	TGTGCCAGCATCTCCCGGGACATCGGAAACACCATATATTTT	CASISRDIGNTIYF
NA	TRBV28	TRBD1	TRBJ2-7	TGTGCCAGCAGCTTACCCGGGACAGGGGGTGGCGAGCAGTACTTC	CASSLPGTGGGEQYF
NA	TRBV6-1	TRBD1	TRBJ2-7	TGTGCCAGCAGTAGACAGGGGGATTCCCACGAGCAGTACTTC	CASSRQGDSHEQYF
NA	TRBV5-5	NA	TRBJ2-4	TGTGCCAGCAGGAGGACACTAGCCAAAAACATTCAGTACTTC	CASRRTLAKNIQYF
NA	TRBV2	TRBD2	TRBJ2-7	TGTGCCACCACGCGGGGGGCACGCTACGAGCAGTACTTC	CATTRGARYEQYF
NA	TRBV7-2	TRBD2	TRBJ2-7	TGTGCCAGCAGCCTAGGGACTATAGGGTACGAGCAGTACTTC	CASSLGTIGYEQYF
NA	TRBV2	NA	TRBJ2-2	TGTGCCAGCAGTGAAGCGGGACAAGCGAACACCGGGGAGCTGTTTTTT	CASSEAGQANTGELFF
NA	TRBV2	NA	TRBJ2-1	TGTGCCAGCAGTGAAGCACGGGCGGGGGCTGACAATGAGCAGTTCTTC	CASSEARAGADNEQFF
NA	TRBV10-3	NA	TRBJ1-3	TGTGCCATCAGTGATGCAGGCGGCGGGGGAAACACCATATATTTT	CAISDAGGGGNTIYF
NA	TRBV7-2	TRBD2	TRBJ2-2	TGTGCCAGCAGCCGCAGCGGGGGGACAACCGGGGAGCTGTTTTTT	CASSRSGGTTGELFF
NA	TRBV28	TRBD1	TRBJ2-1	TGTGCCAGCAGTTTCTACCGGACAGGGTTCTACAATGAGCAGTTCTTC	CASSFYRTGFYNEQFF
NA	TRBV28	NA	TRBJ2-2	TGTGCCAGCAGGGGCGGGACAGCCACCGGGGAGCTGTTTTTT	CASRGGTATGELFF
NA	TRBV6-6	NA	TRBJ2-1	TGTGCCAGCAGTAGACAGGAAAACAATGAGCAGTTCTTC	CASSRQENNEQFF
NA	TRBV7-9	TRBD1	TRBJ1-4	TGTGCCAGCAGCCCCGGACAGGGTTCGACTGAAAAACTGTTTTTT	CASSPGQGSTEKLFF
NA	TRBV19	NA	TRBJ1-5	TGTGCCAGTAGTATTGATCGCGTGCAGCCCCAGCATTTT	CASSIDRVQPQHF
NA	TRBV9	NA	TRBJ2-2	TGTGCCAGCAGCCCAGACACCGGGGAGCTGTTTTTT	CASSPDTGELFF
NA	TRBV2	TRBD2	TRBJ2-1	TGTGCCACCCGGGGGGGAGCCTACAATGAGCAGTTCTTC	CATRGGAYNEQFF
NA	TRBV18	NA	TRBJ1-1	TGTGCCAGCTCACCAGGGAGAACTGAAGCTTTCTTT	CASSPGRTEAFF
NA	TRBV27	NA	TRBJ1-1	TGTGCCAGCAGTTTATCCAGGGTTAACACTGAAGCTTTCTTT	CASSLSRVNTEAFF
NA	TRBV25-1	NA	TRBJ1-1	TGTGCCAGCAAGTATGGCGGGAACACTGAAGCTTTCTTT	CASKYGGNTEAFF
NA	TRBV11-2	NA	TRBJ2-6	TGTGCCAGCAGCTTAGGTGTGGGAGTCCTTGGAGGGGCCAACGTCCTGACTTTC	CASSLGVGVLGGANVLTF
NA	TRBV6-6	NA	TRBJ1-2	TGTGCCAGCAGTTACTCACAGAGTGGCTACACCTTC	CASSYSQSGYTF
NA	TRBV27	NA	TRBJ1-5	TGTGCCAGCAGCCTATACCCTCTAAATCAGCCCCAGCATTTT	CASSLYPLNQPQHF
NA	TRBV5-1	TRBD1	TRBJ2-7	TGCGCCAGCAGCTTGGCCCCTGACAGGGGGTTCTACGAGCAGTACTTC	CASSLAPDRGFYEQYF
NA	TRBV10-3	TRBD2	TRBJ2-1	TGTGCCATCAGGGTCGGACTAGCGGGGTCTTACAATGAGCAGTTCTTC	CAIRVGLAGSYNEQFF
NA	TRBV5-1	TRBD1	TRBJ1-1	TGCGCCAGCAGCTCCGCCGGGACAGATTACACTGAAGCTTTCTTT	CASSSAGTDYTEAFF
few	TRBV7-2	TRBD1	TRBJ1-6	TGTGCCAGCAGCTTAGGACCGGACAGGGGTTCACCCCTCCACTTT	CASSLGPDRGSPLHF
NA	TRBV10-3	NA	TRBJ2-5	TGTGCCATCAGCCGGGACTTCCAAGAGACCCAGTACTTC	CAISRDFQETQYF
NA	TRBV7-2	TRBD1	TRBJ1-1	TGTGCCAGCAGCGCCCGACAGGGGGAAGCTGAAGCTTTCTTT	CASSARQGEAEAFF
NA	TRBV11-1	NA	TRBJ2-7	TGTGCCAGCAGCTCTATGGGGGCCACCTACGAGCAGTACTTC	CASSSMGATYEQYF
NA	TRBV6-1	NA	TRBJ1-5	TGTGCCAGCAGAAATACAGGGACCAATCAGCCCCAGCATTTT	CASRNTGTNQPQHF
few	TRBV6-5	NA	TRBJ2-1	TGTGCCAGCAGTCTCCTGAATGAGCAGTTCTTC	CASSLLNEQFF
NA	TRBV6-6	NA	TRBJ2-7	TGTGCCAGCAGTTACGCCGCCGTAGTTAATTCCTACGAGCAGTACTTC	CASSYAAVVNSYEQYF
NA	TRBV18	TRBD1	TRBJ1-1	TGTGCCAGCTCAGACAGGGTCGTTGAAGCTTTCTTT	CASSDRVVEAFF
once	TRBV5-1	NA	TRBJ2-7	TGCGCCAGCAGCTTGGACGGTAACTCCTACGAGCAGTACTTC	CASSLDGNSYEQYF
NA	TRBV4-3	TRBD1	TRBJ2-5	TGCGCCAGCAGCCAAGGGACAGGAGGGACCCAGTACTTC	CASSQGTGGTQYF
once	TRBV18	NA	TRBJ1-5	TGTGCCAGCTCCGGGGGGCAGGATCAGCCCCAGCATTTT	CASSGGQDQPQHF
NA	TRBV6-6	NA	TRBJ2-5	TGTGCCAGCAGCCTGGGGAGGGGACATTGCGACTTC	CASSLGRGHCDF
once	TRBV7-3	NA	TRBJ1-1	TGTGCCAGCAGCTCATCAACAACCAGGAGGGGCAACACTGAAGCTTTCTTT	CASSSSTTRRGNTEAFF
NA	TRBV7-3	NA	TRBJ2-7	TGTGCCAGCAGCGCCAGGGGATCCTACGAGCAGTACTTC	CASSARGSYEQYF
NA	TRBV2	NA	TRBJ2-7	TGTGCCAGCAGTGACCGGCAGGGATCCTACGAGCAGTACTTC	CASSDRQGSYEQYF
NA	TRBV5-1	NA	TRBJ2-1	TGCGCCAGCAGCTTGTCGGGGGGCGTTTACAATGAGCAGTTCTTC	CASSLSGGVYNEQFF
few	TRBV9	TRBD1	TRBJ2-2	TGTGCCAGCAGCGGACAGGGGCTTATGAGCACCGGGGAGCTGTTTTTT	CASSGQGLMSTGELFF